These 30 T cell receptor beta chains were sequenced from one sample in a study of PD-1 blockade in classical Hodgkin lymphoma. The data were produced by immunoSEQ multiplex PCR, yet TCRdb's version contains in-frame clones alone and is incomplete. The table includes over 20,000 clones, approximately 87% detected once. As to time point: newly diagnosed, previously untreated cHL patient sample. PBMCs, once thawed, yielded CD8+ T cells isolated by magnetic negative selection. Sequenced: CD8+ T cells from blood. These receptors came from a human donor with classical Hodgkin lymphoma.

The DNA for the CDR3 is TGTGCCAGCAGCCCCGGGGATTTTCCTTACACAGATACGCAGTATTTT. Protein sequence: CASSPGDFPYTDTQYF. This chain links TRBV11-2 with TRBJ2-3, with D perhaps matching TRBD2 (5 bases). The ends were cut back, 5 bases at V and 2 bases at J, with 17 bases in the middle. CDR3 length: 16 residues. Germline CDR1 reads SGHAT; CDR2 reads FQNNGV.

As concerns this clone: Compared with germline, one end of the junction differs, possibly owing to a read error. The genes are TRBV6-6 and TRBJ2-7; 9 bases agree with TRBD2. Germline values: CDR1 MNHNY, CDR2 SVGAGI (reference sequence). The CDR3 runs 15 residues. DNA for the CDR3: TGTGCCAGCAGCTACTTGGCGGGAGGGTACCACGAGCAGTACTTC. Amino acid sequence: CASSYLAGGYHEQYF.

This sequence joins TRBV25-1 and TRBJ1-4; D gene uncertain. Germline CDR1 and CDR2: MGHDK and SYGVNS. The CDR3 consists of 13 residues. The V gene lost 3 bases and the J gene lost 4 bases, with 6 bases spanning the gap. The CDR3 sequence is CASSDWVNEKLFF. In DNA, the CDR3 is TGTGCCAGCAGTGACTGGGTTAATGAAAAACTGTTTTTT.

This rearrangement joins TRBV7-6 to TRBJ2-2; possible D gene TRBD1, 5 bases. The CDR3 contains 16 residues. Trimming pared 5 bases from V and 6 bases from J, leaving 19 bases between. In germline, CDR1 is SGHVS, CDR2 FNYEAQ. The CDR3 reads CASSRPQGSSSGELFF. CDR3 sequence (DNA): TGTGCCAGCAGCAGGCCCCAGGGTTCGTCCTCCGGGGAGCTGTTTTTT.

The J gene is TRBJ2-3, the V gene TRBV14; D remains unclear. Germline CDR1 SGHDN, CDR2 FVKESK. The CDR3 runs to 13 residues. V shed 0 bases and J shed 4 bases, with 5 bases lying between them. CDR3 in DNA: TGTGCCAGCAGCCAAGAGGTCGCAGATACGCAGTATTTT. It yields the protein CASSQEVADTQYF.

This chain connects TRBV10-3 to TRBJ2-5, with D uncertain. CDR3 length: 12 amino acids. Trimming removed 2 bases at V and 2 bases at J, with 3 bases between. Germline V gene data show CDR1 as ENHRY and CDR2 as SYGVKD. The CDR3 nucleotides read TGTGCCATCAGTGAGGGACAAGAGACCCAGTACTTC. Translating gives CAISEGQETQYF.

In this sample, this clone turned up a few times. J is TRBJ1-6 and V is TRBV5-6; D call uncertain. The CDR3 runs to 13 residues. Deletions cut 4 bases from V and 10 bases from J, with 12 bases between. Germline assignment: CDR1 SGHDT and CDR2 YYEEEE. The CDR3 reads CASSDRGLSPLHF. CDR3 DNA sequence: TGTGCCAGCAGCGACCGGGGTCTCTCACCCCTCCACTTT. The full variable domain, its missing parts supplied by reference TRBV5-6 and TRBJ1-6, is DAGVTQSPTHLIKTRGQQVTLRCSPKSGHDTVSWYQQALGQGPQFIFQYYEEEERQRGNFPDRFSGHQFPNYSSELNVNALLLGDSALYLCASSDRGLSPLHFGNGTRLTVT.

This clone was observed a few times. The chain couples TRBV7-9 to TRBJ1-1; D might be TRBD1 (5 bases). The CDR3 runs 13 residues. In germline, CDR1 is SEHNR, CDR2 FQNEAQ (reference sequence). V lost 6 bases and J 5 bases, leaving 13 bases between the germline ends. As DNA, the CDR3 is TGTGCCAGCAGTAGGGGCCAGGGTACTGAAGCTTTCTTT. Translated, it gives CASSRGQGTEAFF.

This clone was observed a handful of times. The chain has TRBV6-4 and TRBJ1-2; 8 bases match TRBD1. The CDR3 runs to 14 residues. V was clipped by 10 bases and J by 8 bases; unmatched bases: 15. Germline-derived CDR1 and CDR2 are MRHNA and SNTAGT. The DNA for the CDR3 is TGTGCCACCTCCTTTGGACAGGGTGTAGAAGGCTACACCTTC. It codes for CATSFGQGVEGYTF.

This rearrangement joins TRBV28 to TRBJ1-4, with D hard to call. The CDR3 runs to 15 residues. The ends were cut back, 5 bases at V and 7 bases at J, with 17 bases in the middle. Germline CDR1 and CDR2: MDHEN and SYDVKM. The CDR3 is CASSPRSPAIEKLFF. Written as DNA, the CDR3 is TGTGCCAGCAGTCCTCGTAGCCCGGCCATTGAAAAACTGTTTTTT.

This clone came up once. The chain recombines TRBV4-1 with TRBJ1-2; a weak D match, TRBD1 (5 bases). Germline V gene lookup returns CDR1 MGHRA and CDR2 YSYEKL. The CDR3 length is 14 residues. V gave up 4 bases and J gave up 4 bases, with 13 bases separating them. CDR3 DNA: TGCGCCAGCAGCCCCTTTGGGGGGTTCTATGGCTACACCTTC. Amino acid sequence: CASSPFGGFYGYTF.

The V call is TRBV4-1, the J call TRBJ2-5, with 13 positions matching TRBD2. J was trimmed by 3 bases and V by 5 bases; bases with no gene match: 3. Germline V lookup: CDR1 MGHRA, CDR2 YSYEKL. The CDR3 totals 15 residues. The CDR3 here is CASSTSGGEEETQYF. The CDR3 bases are TGCGCCAGCAGCACTAGCGGGGGGGAAGAAGAGACCCAGTACTTC.

This chain links TRBV27 with TRBJ2-4, with 10 bases aligning to TRBD2. CDR1 is MNHEY, CDR2 SMNVEV, per germline (reference sequence). Losses at the gene ends were 4 bases for V and 0 bases for J; bases not matched to a gene: 6. The CDR3 consists of 17 residues. DNA for the CDR3: TGTGCCAGCAGTTCCTTGGGACTAGCGCTAGCCAAAAACATTCAGTACTTC. Translated, it gives CASSSLGLALAKNIQYF.

This chain uses TRBV11-2 with TRBJ2-2, with 8 bases aligning to TRBD2. Germline V CDR1 and CDR2: SGHAT, FQNNGV. The CDR3 length is 18 residues. The V gene end was trimmed by 4 bases and the J gene end by 0 bases; junction bases not matched to a gene: 10. CDR3 sequence: CASSSIRGGAPNTGELFF. CDR3 nucleotides: TGTGCCAGCAGCTCCATACGGGGGGGGGCTCCGAACACCGGGGAGCTGTTTTTT.

The chain carries TRBV7-2 and TRBJ1-1; tentatively, D is TRBD1 (5 bases). The CDR3 covers 15 residues. Trimming left V 4 bases short and J 4 bases short, with 16 bases between. Germline CDR1 SGHTA, CDR2 FQGNSA. The chain's CDR3 is CASSYLTHQGTEAFF. The CDR3 bases are TGTGCCAGCAGCTATCTAACCCACCAGGGCACTGAAGCTTTCTTT.

The chain carries TRBV7-9 and TRBJ1-1; D remains unclear. CDR1 and CDR2 from the germline V gene are SEHNR and FQNEAQ (reference sequence). The CDR3 spans 12 residues. V was shortened by 5 bases and J by 6 bases, with 10 bases between the two germline ends. CDR3 in amino acids: CASSLGLPEAFF. CDR3 nucleotides: TGTGCCAGCAGCCTCGGGCTGCCTGAAGCTTTCTTT. Full variable domain (outside the CDR3, taken from reference TRBV7-9 and TRBJ1-1): DTGVSQNPRHKITKRGQNVTFRCDPISEHNRLYWYRQTLGQGPEFLTYFQNEAQLEKSRLLSDRFSAERPKGSFSTLEIQRTEQGDSAMYLCASSLGLPEAFFGQGTRLTVV.

The rearrangement links TRBV5-1 to TRBJ2-1; D is perhaps TRBD1 or TRBD2 (6 bases each). Trimming took off 1 base at V and 8 bases at J, with 10 bases between the two ends. Germline lookup yields CDR1 SGHRS and CDR2 YFSETQ. The CDR3 is made up of 13 amino acids. CDR3: CASSLRGVHEQFF. Written as DNA, the CDR3 is TGCGCCAGCAGCTTGAGGGGGGTACATGAGCAGTTCTTC. Variable domain in full (rest from reference TRBV5-1 and TRBJ2-1): KAGVTQTPRYLIKTRGQQVTLSCSPISGHRSVSWYQQTPGQGLQFLFEYFSETQRNKGNFPGRFSGRQFSNSRSEMNVSTLELGDSALYLCASSLRGVHEQFFGPGTRLTVL.

The CDR3, as DNA: TGTGCCAGCAGTGAAGTATGGGGAGGCTACACCTTC. The encoded protein is CASSEVWGGYTF. The J gene is TRBJ1-2, the V gene TRBV6-1, with D unresolved. This CDR3 has 12 amino acids. Germline CDR1 is MNHNS and CDR2 is SASEGT. With 1 base removed from V and 8 bases from J, the gap between germline ends came to 8 bases.

The chain recombines TRBV6-5 with TRBJ2-7; TRBD1 matches 11 bases. The CDR3 is made up of 15 amino acids. Unmatched junction bases numbered 8, after V lost 6 bases and J lost 4 bases. CDR1 and CDR2 from the germline V gene are MNHEY and SVGAGI. The DNA of the CDR3 is TGTGCCAGCAGCCTAAGGGACAGGGGGTTATACGAGCAGTACTTC. It translates to CASSLRDRGLYEQYF.

The V call is TRBV5-5, the J call TRBJ2-5, with 10 bases fitting TRBD1. The CDR3 contains 16 residues. Looked up from germline, CDR1 is SGHKS and CDR2 is YYEKEE (reference sequence). The V segment lost 3 bases and the J segment 5 bases; nucleotides outside the gene matches: 10. In nucleotides, the CDR3 is TGTGCCAGCAGCTATGACCGACAGGGGGCGAGGGAGACCCAGTACTTC. Encoded protein: CASSYDRQGARETQYF.

In DNA form, the CDR3 reads TGTGCCAGCAGCTTGAATAGCAATCAGCCCCAGCATTTT. The encoded protein is CASSLNSNQPQHF. The J gene is TRBJ1-5, the V gene TRBV7-6; unclear D gene. The CDR3 extends over 13 amino acids. CDR1 is SGHVS and CDR2 is FNYEAQ in the germline V gene. V shed 3 bases and J shed 0 bases, with 3 bases lying between them.

The V call is TRBV29-1, the J call TRBJ2-1; 9 bases match TRBD2. V was pared by 3 bases and J by 7 bases, with 19 bases of the junction left unmatched. The CDR3 consists of 18 residues. Germline V gives CDR1 SQVTM, CDR2 ANQGSEA. The CDR3, as DNA: TGCAGCGTTGACGGCACTTCCAGACTTAGCGGGAGTTGGAATGAGCAGTTCTTC. This sequence encodes CSVDGTSRLSGSWNEQFF.

V gene TRBV30 combines with J gene TRBJ2-5, with D possibly matching TRBD1 (6 bases). CDR1 and CDR2 (germline): GTSNPN, SVGIG (reference sequence). The CDR3 totals 13 residues. V was shortened by 3 bases and J by 2 bases, with 10 bases between the two germline ends. This CDR3 reads CAWRSQGQETQYF. CDR3 in DNA: TGTGCCTGGAGAAGTCAGGGGCAAGAGACCCAGTACTTC.

The chain uses TRBV6-5 and TRBJ2-1; possible D gene TRBD2, 6 bases. V gave up 0 bases and J gave up 7 bases, with 7 bases separating them. The CDR3 is 13 residues long. CDR1 and CDR2 from the germline V gene are MNHEY and SVGAGI. The CDR3 nucleotides read TGTGCCAGCAGTTACTCCGGACTAAATGAGCAGTTCTTC. It is translated as CASSYSGLNEQFF.

V usage is TRBV18 and J usage is TRBJ2-1; the D gene is possibly TRBD2 (6 bases). Trimming took 1 base from V and 0 from J, leaving 10 bases between them. Germline V gene lookup returns CDR1 KGHSH and CDR2 LQKENI. CDR3 size: 16 residues. The CDR3 loop is CASSPLPGGSYNEQFF. The DNA of the CDR3 is TGTGCCAGCTCACCACTGCCCGGGGGCTCCTACAATGAGCAGTTCTTC.

The CDR3 DNA follows: TGTGCCAGCAGCTTGGAATCCCTCGAGAGGGAGCTGTTTTTT. As protein: CASSLESLERELFF. The V call is TRBV5-6, the J call TRBJ2-2; D is undetermined. Trimming cost V 0 bases and J 9 bases, with 12 bases left between them. CDR3 length: 14 residues. Germline V lookup: CDR1 SGHDT, CDR2 YYEEEE.

This clone was counted only a few times. This rearrangement joins TRBV5-1 to TRBJ2-4; D not certain. Germline-derived CDR1 and CDR2 are SGHRS and YFSETQ. V was shortened by 4 bases and J by 0 bases, with 5 bases between the two germline ends. The CDR3 has 13 residues. This CDR3 is CASSRRAKNIQYF. The CDR3 nucleotides read TGCGCCAGCAGCAGGAGAGCCAAAAACATTCAGTACTTC. Full variable domain (rest looked up from reference TRBV5-1 and TRBJ2-4): KAGVTQTPRYLIKTRGQQVTLSCSPISGHRSVSWYQQTPGQGLQFLFEYFSETQRNKGNFPGRFSGRQFSNSRSEMNVSTLELGDSALYLCASSRRAKNIQYFGAGTRLSVL.

The CDR3: CASSPADTSTDTQYF. DNA for the CDR3: TGTGCCAGCAGCCCAGCGGACACTAGCACAGATACGCAGTATTTT. This chain uses TRBV7-6 with TRBJ2-3; D could derive from TRBD1 or TRBD2 (5 bases each). Germline V gene data show CDR1 as SGHVS and CDR2 as FNYEAQ. The CDR3 consists of 15 residues. Trimming removed 5 bases at V and 0 bases at J, with 12 bases between.

The CDR3 protein is CASSVGRVANEKLFF. DNA of the CDR3: TGTGCCAGCAGCGTAGGCAGGGTTGCTAATGAAAAACTGTTTTTT. The chain joins TRBV5-6 to TRBJ1-4; tentatively, D is TRBD1 (5 bases). Germline V gives CDR1 SGHDT, CDR2 YYEEEE. Between the trimmed V and J ends, which lost 4 bases and 3 bases, there was a span of 13 bases. The CDR3 totals 15 residues.

This clone was seen a few times. CDR3 DNA: TGTGCCAGCTCACCCTGGCAGGATCACGGGGAGCTGTTTTTT. It yields the protein CASSPWQDHGELFF. The genes are TRBV18 and TRBJ2-2; D gene uncertain. V gave up 3 bases and J gave up 7 bases, with 12 bases separating them. The CDR3 spans 14 residues. Germline-derived CDR1 and CDR2 are KGHSH and LQKENI.